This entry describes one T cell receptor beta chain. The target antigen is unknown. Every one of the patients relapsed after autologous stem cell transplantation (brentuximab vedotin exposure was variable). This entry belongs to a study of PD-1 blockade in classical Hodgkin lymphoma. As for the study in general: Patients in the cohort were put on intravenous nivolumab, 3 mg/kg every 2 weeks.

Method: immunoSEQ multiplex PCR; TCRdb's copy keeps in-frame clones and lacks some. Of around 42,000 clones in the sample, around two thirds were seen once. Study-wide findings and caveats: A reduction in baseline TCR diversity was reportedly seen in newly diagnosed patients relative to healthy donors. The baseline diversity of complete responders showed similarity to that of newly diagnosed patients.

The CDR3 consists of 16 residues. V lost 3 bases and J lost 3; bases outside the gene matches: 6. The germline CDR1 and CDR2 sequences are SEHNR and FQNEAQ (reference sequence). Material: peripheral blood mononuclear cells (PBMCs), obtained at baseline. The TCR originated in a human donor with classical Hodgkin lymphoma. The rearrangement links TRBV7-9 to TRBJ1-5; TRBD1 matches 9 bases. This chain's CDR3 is CASSLGQGWPNQPQHF. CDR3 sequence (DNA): TGTGCCAGCAGCTTGGGACAGGGATGGCCCAATCAGCCCCAGCATTTT.